This is a list of T cell receptor beta chains from one sample in a study of vaccination and CD4 T cells after COVID-19. TCRdb itself ran the PCR reads through MiXCR, one entry per CDR3 protein. Of 15,000 to 20,000 distinct CDR3 sequences listed, 50% to 70% are singletons. Antigens of these TCRs are unknown. This sample comprised CD4+ T cells from blood, cultured in vitro, obtained after SARS-CoV-2 vaccination. The receptors originated from a human donor who had recovered from COVID-19. The CDR3 runs from the conserved cysteine through the conserved F or W.

J | V | CDR3
TRBJ1-2 | TRBV25-1 | CASSETGVYGYTF
TRBJ1-6 | TRBV20-1 | CSARDRRQGNSPLHF
TRBJ1-2 | TRBV30 | CAFAGTGDPGYTF
TRBJ1-4 | TRBV6-1 | CASSEYAGEKLFF
TRBJ2-7 | TRBV6-1 | CASSNNSPGTGERQYF
TRBJ2-2 | TRBV7-2 | CASRTRRVGNTGELFF
TRBJ1-2 | TRBV10-3 | CAISEGTEGGYTF
TRBJ1-2 | TRBV12-5 | CASGLFRGYTF
TRBJ1-4 | TRBV15 | CATSRVQGNNEKLFF
TRBJ1-1 | TRBV30 | CAWTGTGNTEAFF
TRBJ2-1 | TRBV29-1 | CSVVRTSGYNEQFF
TRBJ2-5 | TRBV2 | CASSGDKPTQYF
TRBJ1-1 | TRBV7-2 | CASSLGPGENTEAFF
TRBJ1-6 | TRBV7-2 | CASSSGQRSGNSPLHF
TRBJ2-1 | TRBV7-6 | CASTSLAGGGEQFF
TRBJ1-5 | TRBV6-1 | CASSQAGGSQPQHF
TRBJ2-7 | TRBV7-9 | CASSLGQSTSGRVYEQYF
TRBJ1-1 | TRBV20-1 | CSAIERVSTEAFF
TRBJ1-2 | TRBV10-3 | CAISESVGVSYGYTF
TRBJ1-3 | TRBV7-6 | CASSPTGFSSGNTIYF
TRBJ1-5 | TRBV27 | CASSFDRGGQPQHF
TRBJ2-7 | TRBV12-3/TRBV12-4 | CASSLLAREQYF
TRBJ1-2 | TRBV7-9 | CASSPGRQLGYTF
TRBJ2-1 | TRBV15 | CATSRPYFLSSYNEQFF
TRBJ1-1 | TRBV2 | CASRGTASSYTEAFF
TRBJ1-6 | TRBV7-3 | CASSLTGVGNSPLHF
TRBJ1-2 | TRBV20-1 | CSARDRRDRASGYTF
TRBJ1-3 | TRBV7-2 | CASSASLNSGNTIYF
TRBJ2-3 | TRBV11-3 | CASSLVAGAHADTQYF
TRBJ1-1 | TRBV11-1 | CASSFDRSTEAFF
TRBJ1-5 | TRBV19 | CASTVRQENQPQHF
TRBJ2-7 | TRBV6-1 | CASSGGSYEQYF
TRBJ2-7 | TRBV12-3/TRBV12-4 | CASRRDRGSEQYF
TRBJ1-5 | TRBV12-5 | CASGLGQGKEPQHF
TRBJ2-5 | TRBV5-4 | CASSLEPKETQYF
TRBJ2-6 | TRBV19 | CASTRQAISGANVLTF
TRBJ2-7 | TRBV29-1 | CSVEIQGRYEQYF
TRBJ1-1 | TRBV10-3 | CAISAVGQGEAFF
TRBJ2-7 | TRBV27 | CASSTPGSEQYF
TRBJ1-5 | TRBV2 | CASSGQPNQPQHF
TRBJ2-7 | TRBV20-1 | CSARSGQFSYEQYF
TRBJ1-3 | TRBV20-1 | CSARIYRASVGNTIYF
TRBJ2-3 | TRBV12-3/TRBV12-4 | CASSLSVDTQYF
TRBJ1-5 | TRBV27 | CASSFTGTVGQPQHF
TRBJ1-1 | TRBV19 | CASTSPETQNTEAFF
TRBJ2-3 | TRBV7-2 | CASSSEVTSGPERKEENTQYF
TRBJ1-5 | TRBV12-3/TRBV12-4 | CASSLALGVGPNQPQHF
TRBJ1-1 | TRBV2 | CASSFQAAGREIF
TRBJ1-1 | TRBV7-2 | CASSSRAPGLNTEAFF
TRBJ2-1 | TRBV14 | CASRSSGRDNEQFF
TRBJ2-3 | TRBV20-1 | CSAENRGADTQYF